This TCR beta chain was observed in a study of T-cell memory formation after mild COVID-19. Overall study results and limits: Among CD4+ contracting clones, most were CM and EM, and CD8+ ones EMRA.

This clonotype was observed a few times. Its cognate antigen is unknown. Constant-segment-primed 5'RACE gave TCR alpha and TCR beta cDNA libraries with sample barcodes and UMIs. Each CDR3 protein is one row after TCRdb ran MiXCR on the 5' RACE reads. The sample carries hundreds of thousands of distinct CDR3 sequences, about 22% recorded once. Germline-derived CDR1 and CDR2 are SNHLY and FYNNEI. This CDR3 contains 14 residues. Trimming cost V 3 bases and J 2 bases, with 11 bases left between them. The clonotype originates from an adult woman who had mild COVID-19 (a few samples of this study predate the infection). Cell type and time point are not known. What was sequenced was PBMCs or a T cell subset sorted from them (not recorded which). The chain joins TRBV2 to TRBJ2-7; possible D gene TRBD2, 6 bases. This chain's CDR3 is CASSDRGSTYEQYF. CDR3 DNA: TGTGCCAGCAGTGATCGGGGGAGCACCTACGAGCAGTACTTC. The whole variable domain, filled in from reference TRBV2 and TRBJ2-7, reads EPEVTQTPSHQVTQMGQEVILRCVPISNHLYFYWYRQILGQKVEFLVSFYNNEISEKSEIFDDQFSVERPDGSNFTLKIRSTKLEDSAMYFCASSDRGSTYEQYFGPGTRLTVT.